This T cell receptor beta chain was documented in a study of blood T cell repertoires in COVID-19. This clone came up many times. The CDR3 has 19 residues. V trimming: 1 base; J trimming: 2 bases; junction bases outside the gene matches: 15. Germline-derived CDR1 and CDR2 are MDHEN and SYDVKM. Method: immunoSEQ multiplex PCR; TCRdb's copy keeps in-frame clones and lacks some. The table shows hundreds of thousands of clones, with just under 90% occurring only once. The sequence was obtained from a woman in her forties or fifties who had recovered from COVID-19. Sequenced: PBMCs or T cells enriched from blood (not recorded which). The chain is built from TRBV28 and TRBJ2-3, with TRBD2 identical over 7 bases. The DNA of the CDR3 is TGTGCCAGCAGTTTATCGAACGGACTAGGCACTCTGTCCACAGATACGCAGTATTTT. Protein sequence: CASSLSNGLGTLSTDTQYF.